This entry describes one T cell receptor (beta chain). Its specificity is unknown. Cultured CD4+ T-cell DNA underwent Oncomine TCR Beta short-read sequencing. From CD4+ T cells that had been cultured, genomic DNA was extracted. In TCRdb, the PCR reads were re-called with MiXCR into one record per CDR3 protein. The repertoire holds just over 7,000 distinct CDR3 sequences, with about 40% as singletons. Treatment reported: 10-day PBMC culture with coronavirus spike peptide pools or control peptides (ViraFEST assay). According to the study, CD4+ T cells from the unexposed donor were gathered ahead of the COVID-19 pandemic (2011-2018). Fresh IL-2 medium replaced half the culture medium on days 3 and 7. This CDR3 is 15 amino acids long. Per the germline V gene, CDR1 is LNHNV and CDR2 is YYDKDF (reference sequence). V was pared by 3 bases and J by 6 bases, with 6 bases of the junction left unmatched. The entry originates in a study of vaccination and CD4 T cells after COVID-19. Overall study context: Two of the convalescents were Hispanic, and the group consisted of six males and four females.

The sample was CD4+ T cells from blood, cultured in vitro. V gene TRBV15 combines with J gene TRBJ1-4, with TRBD1 matching over 8 bases. The source is a human donor in good health. CDR3 sequence: CATSRDRAGDEKLFF. As DNA, the CDR3 is TGTGCCACCAGCAGGGACAGGGCGGGGGATGAAAAACTGTTTTTT.